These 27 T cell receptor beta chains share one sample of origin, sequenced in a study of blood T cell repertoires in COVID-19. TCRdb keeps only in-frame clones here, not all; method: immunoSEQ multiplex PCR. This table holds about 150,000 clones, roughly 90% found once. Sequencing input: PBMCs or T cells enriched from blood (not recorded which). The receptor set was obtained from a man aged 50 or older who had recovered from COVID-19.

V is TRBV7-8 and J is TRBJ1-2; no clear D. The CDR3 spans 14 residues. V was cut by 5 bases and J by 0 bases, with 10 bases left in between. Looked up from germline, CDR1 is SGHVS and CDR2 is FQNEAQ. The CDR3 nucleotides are TGTGCCAGCAGCCTCGGCGGAGCTAACTATGGCTACACCTTC. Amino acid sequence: CASSLGGANYGYTF.

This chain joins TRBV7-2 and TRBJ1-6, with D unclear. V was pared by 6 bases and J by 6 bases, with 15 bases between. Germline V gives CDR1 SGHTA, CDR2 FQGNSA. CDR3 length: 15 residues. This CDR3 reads CASSSRSKVNSPLHF. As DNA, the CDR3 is TGTGCCAGCAGTTCTCGGTCCAAAGTTAATTCACCCCTCCACTTT. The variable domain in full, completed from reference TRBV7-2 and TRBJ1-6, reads GAGVSQSPSNKVTEKGKDVELRCDPISGHTALYWYRQSLGQGLEFLIYFQGNSAPDKSGLPSDRFSAERTGGSVSTLTIQRTQQEDSAVYLCASSSRSKVNSPLHFGNGTRLTVT.

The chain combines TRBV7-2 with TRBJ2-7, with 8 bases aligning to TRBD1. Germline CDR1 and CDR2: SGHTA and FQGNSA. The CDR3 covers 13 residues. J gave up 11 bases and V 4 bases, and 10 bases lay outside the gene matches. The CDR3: CASSYSPGQAKYF. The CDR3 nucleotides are TGTGCCAGCAGCTATTCTCCGGGACAGGCAAAGTACTTC. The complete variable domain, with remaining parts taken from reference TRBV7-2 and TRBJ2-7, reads GAGVSQSPSNKVTEKGKDVELRCDPISGHTALYWYRQSLGQGLEFLIYFQGNSAPDKSGLPSDRFSAERTGGSVSTLTIQRTQQEDSAVYLCASSYSPGQAKYFGPGTRLTVT.

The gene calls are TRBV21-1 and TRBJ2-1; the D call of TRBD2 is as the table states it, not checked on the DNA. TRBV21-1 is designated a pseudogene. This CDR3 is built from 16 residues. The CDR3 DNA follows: TGTGCCAGCAGCGCCCAGCGGGAGAGCTCCTACAATGAGCAGTTCTTC. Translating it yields CASSAQRESSYNEQFF.

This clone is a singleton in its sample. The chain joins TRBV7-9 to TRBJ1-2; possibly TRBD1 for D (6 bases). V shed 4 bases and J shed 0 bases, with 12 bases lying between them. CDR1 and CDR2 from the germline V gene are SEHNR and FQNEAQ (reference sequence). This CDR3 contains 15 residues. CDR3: CASSSGGGSNYGYTF. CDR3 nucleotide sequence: TGTGCCAGCAGCTCTGGTGGGGGCTCTAACTATGGCTACACCTTC. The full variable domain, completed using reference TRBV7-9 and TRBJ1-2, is DTGVSQNPRHKITKRGQNVTFRCDPISEHNRLYWYRQTLGQGPEFLTYFQNEAQLEKSRLLSDRFSAERPKGSFSTLEIQRTEQGDSAMYLCASSSGGGSNYGYTFGSGTRLTVV.

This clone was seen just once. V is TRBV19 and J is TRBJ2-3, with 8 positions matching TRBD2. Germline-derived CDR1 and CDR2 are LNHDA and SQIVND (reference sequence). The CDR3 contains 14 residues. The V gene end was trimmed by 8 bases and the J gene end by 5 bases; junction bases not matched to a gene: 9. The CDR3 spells CASSPGLGVDTQYF. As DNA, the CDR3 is TGTGCCAGTTCACCGGGACTAGGAGTAGATACGCAGTATTTT.

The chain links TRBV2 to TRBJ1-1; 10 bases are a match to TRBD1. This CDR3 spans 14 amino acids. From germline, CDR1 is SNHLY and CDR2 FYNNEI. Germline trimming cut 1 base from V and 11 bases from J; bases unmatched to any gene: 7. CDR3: CASSEEGTGASAFF. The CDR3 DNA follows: TGTGCCAGCAGTGAAGAAGGGACAGGGGCGAGCGCTTTCTTT.

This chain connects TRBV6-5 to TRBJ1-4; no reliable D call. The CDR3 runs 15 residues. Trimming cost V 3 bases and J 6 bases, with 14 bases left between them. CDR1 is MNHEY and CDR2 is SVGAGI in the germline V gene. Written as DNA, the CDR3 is TGTGCCAGCAGTTATCGGGGATACACTGATGAAAAACTGTTTTTT. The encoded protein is CASSYRGYTDEKLFF.

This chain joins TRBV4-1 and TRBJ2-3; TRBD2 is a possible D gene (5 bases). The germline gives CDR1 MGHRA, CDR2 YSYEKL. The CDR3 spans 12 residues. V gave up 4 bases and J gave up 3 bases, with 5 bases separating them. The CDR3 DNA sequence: TGCGCCAGCAGCCGGGAGACAGATACGCAGTATTTT. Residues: CASSRETDTQYF.

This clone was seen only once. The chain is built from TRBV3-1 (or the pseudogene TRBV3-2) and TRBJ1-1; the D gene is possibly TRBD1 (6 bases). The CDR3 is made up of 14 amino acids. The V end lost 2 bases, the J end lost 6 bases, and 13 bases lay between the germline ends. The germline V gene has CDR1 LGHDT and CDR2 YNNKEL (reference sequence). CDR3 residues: CASSQLGGRAEAFF. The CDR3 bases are TGTGCCAGCAGCCAACTAGGGGGTAGGGCTGAAGCTTTCTTT.

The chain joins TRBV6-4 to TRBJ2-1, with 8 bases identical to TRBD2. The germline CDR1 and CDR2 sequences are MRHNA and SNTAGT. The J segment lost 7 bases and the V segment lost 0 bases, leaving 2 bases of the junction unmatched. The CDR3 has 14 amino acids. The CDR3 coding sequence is TGTGCCAGCAGTGACTCTGGACTAGCAAATGAGCAGTTCTTC. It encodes CASSDSGLANEQFF.

DNA for the CDR3: TGCGCCAGCAGACCGGGACTAGCGGGGACTTTTTCGCAGTATTTT. Protein: CASRPGLAGTFSQYF. This chain links TRBV5-1 with TRBJ2-3, with 13 bases that match TRBD2. CDR1 and CDR2 from the germline V gene are SGHRS and YFSETQ. The ends lost 5 bases at V and 10 bases at J; junction bases unmatched: 10. CDR3 size: 15 residues. Supplemented by reference TRBV5-1 and TRBJ2-3, the full variable domain reads KAGVTQTPRYLIKTRGQQVTLSCSPISGHRSVSWYQQTPGQGLQFLFEYFSETQRNKGNFPGRFSGRQFSNSRSEMNVSTLELGDSALYLCASRPGLAGTFSQYFGPGTRLTVL.

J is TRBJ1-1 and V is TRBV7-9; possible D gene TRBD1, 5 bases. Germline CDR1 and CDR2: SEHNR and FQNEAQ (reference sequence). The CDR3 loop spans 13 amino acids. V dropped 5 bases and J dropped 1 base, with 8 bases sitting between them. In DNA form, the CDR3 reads TGTGCCAGCAGCCGAGGACAGAACACTGAAGCTTTCTTT. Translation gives CASSRGQNTEAFF.

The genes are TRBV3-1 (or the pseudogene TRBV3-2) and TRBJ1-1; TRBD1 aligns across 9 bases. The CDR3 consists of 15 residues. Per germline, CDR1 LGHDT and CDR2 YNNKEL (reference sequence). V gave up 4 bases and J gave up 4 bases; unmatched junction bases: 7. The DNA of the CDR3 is TGTGCCAGCAGCCCGAACAGGGGGCGCCTCACTGAAGCTTTCTTT. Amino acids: CASSPNRGRLTEAFF.

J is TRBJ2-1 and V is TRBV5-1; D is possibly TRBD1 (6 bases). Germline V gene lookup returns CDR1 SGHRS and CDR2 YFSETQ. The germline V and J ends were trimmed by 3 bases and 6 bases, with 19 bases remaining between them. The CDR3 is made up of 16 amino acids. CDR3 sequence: CASSSIPGHTINEQFF. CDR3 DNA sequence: TGCGCCAGCAGCTCTATCCCGGGACACACGATCAATGAGCAGTTCTTC.

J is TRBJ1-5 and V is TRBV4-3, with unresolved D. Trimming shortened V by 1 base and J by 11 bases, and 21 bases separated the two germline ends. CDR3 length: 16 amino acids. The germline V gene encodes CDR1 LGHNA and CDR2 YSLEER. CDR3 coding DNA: TGCGCCAGCAGCCAAGCCGAGGACCCCACTTGGGGAGCCCAGCATTTT. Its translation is CASSQAEDPTWGAQHF.

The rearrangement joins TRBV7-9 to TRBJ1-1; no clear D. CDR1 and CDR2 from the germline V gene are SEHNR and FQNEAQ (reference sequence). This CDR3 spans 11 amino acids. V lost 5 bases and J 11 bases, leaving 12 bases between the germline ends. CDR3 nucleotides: TGTGCCAGCAGCGATAGATTGGAGGCTTTCTTT. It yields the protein CASSDRLEAFF.

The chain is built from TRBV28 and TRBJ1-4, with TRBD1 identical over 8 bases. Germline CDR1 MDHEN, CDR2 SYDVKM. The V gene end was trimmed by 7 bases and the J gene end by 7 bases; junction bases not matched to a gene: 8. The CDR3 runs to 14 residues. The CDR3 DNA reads TGTGCCAGCACTTCCCCAGGGGGCGTTGAAAAACTGTTTTTT. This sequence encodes CASTSPGGVEKLFF.

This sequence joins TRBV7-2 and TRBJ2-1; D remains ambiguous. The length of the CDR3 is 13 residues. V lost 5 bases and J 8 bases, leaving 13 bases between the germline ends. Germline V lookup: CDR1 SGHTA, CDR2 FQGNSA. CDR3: CASSPYLSDEQFF. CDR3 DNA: TGTGCCAGCAGCCCCTACCTATCGGATGAGCAGTTCTTC.

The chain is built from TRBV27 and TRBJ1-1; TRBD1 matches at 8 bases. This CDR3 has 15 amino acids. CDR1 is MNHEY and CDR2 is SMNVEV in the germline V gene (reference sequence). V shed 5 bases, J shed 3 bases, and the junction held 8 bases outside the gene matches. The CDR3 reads CASSPQGVVYTEAFF. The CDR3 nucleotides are TGTGCCAGCAGTCCACAGGGGGTTGTATACACTGAAGCTTTCTTT.

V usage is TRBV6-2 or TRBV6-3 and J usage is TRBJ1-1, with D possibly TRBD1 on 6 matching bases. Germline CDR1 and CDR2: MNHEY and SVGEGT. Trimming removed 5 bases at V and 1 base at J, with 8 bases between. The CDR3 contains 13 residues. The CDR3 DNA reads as TGTGCCAGCAGTGGGGGCCAGAACACTGAAGCTTTCTTT. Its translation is CASSGGQNTEAFF.

CDR3 loop: CASSSRLAQYGTQYF. The CDR3 nucleotides are TGTGCCAGCAGCTCGCGACTAGCTCAATATGGTACGCAGTATTTT. This chain uses TRBV5-8 with TRBJ2-3, with 7 bases identical to TRBD2. Trimming took 3 bases from V and 8 from J; bases not matched to a gene: 12. There are 15 residues in the CDR3. CDR1 is SGHTS and CDR2 is YDEGEE in the germline V gene. The entire variable domain, with the rest obtained from reference TRBV5-8 and TRBJ2-3, is as follows: EAGVTQSPTHLIKTRGQQATLRCSPISGHTSVYWYQQALGLGLQFLLWYDEGEERNRGNFPPRFSGRQFPNYSSELNVNALELEDSALYLCASSSRLAQYGTQYFGPGTRLTVL.

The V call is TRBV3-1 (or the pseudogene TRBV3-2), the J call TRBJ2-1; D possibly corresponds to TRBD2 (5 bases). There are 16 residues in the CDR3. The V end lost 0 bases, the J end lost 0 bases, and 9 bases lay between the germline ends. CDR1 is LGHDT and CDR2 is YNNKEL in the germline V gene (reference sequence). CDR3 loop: CASSQESTSSYNEQFF. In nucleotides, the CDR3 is TGTGCCAGCAGCCAAGAAAGCACTAGCTCCTACAATGAGCAGTTCTTC.

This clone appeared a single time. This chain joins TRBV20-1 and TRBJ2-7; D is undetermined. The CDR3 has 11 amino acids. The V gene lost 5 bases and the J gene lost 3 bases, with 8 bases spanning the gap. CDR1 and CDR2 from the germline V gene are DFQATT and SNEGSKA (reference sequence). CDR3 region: CSADTDYEQYF. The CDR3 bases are TGCAGTGCTGACACGGACTACGAGCAGTACTTC.

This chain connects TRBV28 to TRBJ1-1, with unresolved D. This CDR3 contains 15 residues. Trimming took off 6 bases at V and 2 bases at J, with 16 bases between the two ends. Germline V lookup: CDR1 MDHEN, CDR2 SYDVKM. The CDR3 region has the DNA TGTGCCAGCAGGAACAGCCCCCCTTCAAACACTGAAGCTTTCTTT. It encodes CASRNSPPSNTEAFF.

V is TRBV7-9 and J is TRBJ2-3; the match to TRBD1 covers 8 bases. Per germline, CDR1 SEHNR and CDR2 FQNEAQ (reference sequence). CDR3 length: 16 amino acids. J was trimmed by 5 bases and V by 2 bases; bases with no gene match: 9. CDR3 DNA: TGTGCCAGCAGCTTATTCGGACAGGGTGAAAAAGATACGCAGTATTTT. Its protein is CASSLFGQGEKDTQYF.

The CDR3 reads CASSPRPRLADTDTQYF. CDR3 DNA sequence: TGTGCCAGCAGCCCTAGACCCCGACTAGCGGACACAGATACGCAGTATTTT. The chain couples TRBV13 to TRBJ2-3; 9 nucleotides agree with TRBD2. The CDR3 consists of 17 residues. The trim removed 5 bases at V and 2 bases at J, leaving 11 bases unmatched. Germline V gene sequence: CDR1 PRHDT, CDR2 FYEKMQ (reference sequence).